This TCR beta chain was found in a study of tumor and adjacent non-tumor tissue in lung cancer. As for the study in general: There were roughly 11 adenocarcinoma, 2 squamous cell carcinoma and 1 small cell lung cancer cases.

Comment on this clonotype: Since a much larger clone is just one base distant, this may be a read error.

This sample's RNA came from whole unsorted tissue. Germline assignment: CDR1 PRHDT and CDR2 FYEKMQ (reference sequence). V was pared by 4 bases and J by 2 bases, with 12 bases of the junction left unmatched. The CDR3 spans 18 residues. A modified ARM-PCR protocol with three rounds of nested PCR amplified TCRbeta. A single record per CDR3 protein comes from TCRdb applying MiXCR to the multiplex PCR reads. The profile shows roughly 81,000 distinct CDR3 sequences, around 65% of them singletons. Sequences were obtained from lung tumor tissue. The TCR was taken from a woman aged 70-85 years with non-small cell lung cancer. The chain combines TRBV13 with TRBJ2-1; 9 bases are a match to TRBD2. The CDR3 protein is CASSSRLTSGWAYNEQFF. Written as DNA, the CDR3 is TGTGCCAGCAGCTCGAGACTAACTAGCGGGTGGGCCTACAATGAGCAGTTCTTC.